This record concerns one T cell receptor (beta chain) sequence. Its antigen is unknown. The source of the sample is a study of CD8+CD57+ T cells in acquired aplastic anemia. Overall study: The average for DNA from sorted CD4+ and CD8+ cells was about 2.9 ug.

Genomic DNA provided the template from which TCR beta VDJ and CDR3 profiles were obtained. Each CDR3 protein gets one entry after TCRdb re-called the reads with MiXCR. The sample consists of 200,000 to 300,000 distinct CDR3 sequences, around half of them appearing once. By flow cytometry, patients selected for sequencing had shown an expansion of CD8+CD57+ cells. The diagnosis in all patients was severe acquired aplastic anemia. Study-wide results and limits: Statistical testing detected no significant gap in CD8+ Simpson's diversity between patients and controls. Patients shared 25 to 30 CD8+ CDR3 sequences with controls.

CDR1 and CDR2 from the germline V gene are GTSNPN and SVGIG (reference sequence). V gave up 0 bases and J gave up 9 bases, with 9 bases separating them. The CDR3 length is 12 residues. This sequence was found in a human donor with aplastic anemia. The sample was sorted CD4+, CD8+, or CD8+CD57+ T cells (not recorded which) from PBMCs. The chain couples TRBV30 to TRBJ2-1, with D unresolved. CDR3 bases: TGTGCCTGGAGTGTGTCGTCTTCTGAGCAGTTCTTC. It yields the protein CAWSVSSSEQFF.